The clone carrying this T cell receptor beta chain has a count of ten or more. The antigen is not known. This specimen comes from a study of identical twins. The study, taken as a whole, reports: Abundant cord blood beta clonotypes carried fewer insertions; memory repertoires showed none.

V lost 2 bases to trimming and J lost 3 bases, with 11 bases between them. Germline V gene sequence: CDR1 PRHDT, CDR2 FYEKMQ (reference sequence). The CDR3 is 14 residues long. The donors were all healthy and Caucasian. TCRdb ran MiXCR on the 5' RACE reads and lists one entry per CDR3 protein. The profile shows hundreds of thousands of distinct CDR3 sequences, roughly 20% of them singletons. This sample also appeared in a second study, on T cells expressing NK-cell markers. This second study notes: TCR beta repertoires came from sorted CD3+CD56+NKG2C+, CD3+CD56+NKG2C- and CD3+CD56-NKG2C+ T cells. Seven donors tested HCMV-seropositive and one tested seronegative among the eight sequenced.

What was sequenced was PBMCs. This receptor was taken from a woman younger than 30 in good health. The chain joins TRBV13 to TRBJ2-7; perhaps TRBD1 as D (5 bases). As DNA, the CDR3 is TGTGCCAGCAGCTTAATCGACAGATACTACGAGCAGTACTTC. Encoded protein: CASSLIDRYYEQYF.